This T cell receptor (beta chain) is drawn from a study of long-term antiretroviral therapy in people with HIV. Version v3.0 of the immunoSEQ assay was performed at survey level. Sequencing set out to capture roughly 35,000-50,000 T-cell genomes per sample. Only in-frame clones appear in the TCRdb table, and some are missing; sequencing was by immunoSEQ multiplex PCR. The table has 20,000 to 30,000 clones, roughly 90% seen once. In germline, CDR1 is MGHDK, CDR2 SYGVNS. This CDR3 is 13 amino acids long. The V end lost 1 base, the J end lost 5 bases, and 7 bases lay between the germline ends. The chain combines TRBV25-1 with TRBJ2-3, with TRBD2 as a possible D gene (6 bases). The receptor was isolated from a man aged 50 to 59 with HIV. The sequencing here drew on unsorted PBMCs, taken 1.8 years before starting antiretroviral therapy. This chain's CDR3 is CASSESGVDTQYF. The DNA of the CDR3 is TGTGCCAGCAGTGAATCGGGGGTAGATACGCAGTATTTT.